These 26 T cell receptor beta chains were all obtained from the same sample, sequenced in a study of PD-L1 blockade in urothelial cancer. Clones were read by immunoSEQ multiplex PCR, and TCRdb kept only the in-frame ones, dropping some. The sample has some 47,000 clones; almost 85% are singletons. The sequencing used PBMCs, collected around atezolizumab (anti-PD-L1) treatment. The receptors derive from a man aged 65 to 85 with urothelial cancer.

The chain carries TRBV29-1 and TRBJ2-7; tentatively, D is TRBD1 (6 bases). The CDR3 totals 13 residues. Trimming took off 0 bases at V and 3 bases at J, with 9 bases between the two ends. CDR1 is SQVTM and CDR2 is ANQGSEA in the germline V gene. The DNA for the CDR3 is TGCAGCGTTGAAGATAACAGGGACTACGAGCAGTACTTC. Translation gives CSVEDNRDYEQYF.

The rearrangement joins TRBV29-1 to TRBJ1-2; perhaps TRBD1 as D (5 bases). The CDR3 totals 12 residues. V gave up 6 bases and J gave up 3 bases, with 11 bases separating them. Germline assignment: CDR1 SQVTM and CDR2 ANQGSEA. The CDR3 DNA reads TGCAGCGTCGCGAGACAGCACTATGGCTACACCTTC. Translation gives CSVARQHYGYTF.

The chain combines TRBV29-1 with TRBJ1-1; D gene uncertain. V lost 7 bases and J 4 bases, leaving 16 bases between the germline ends. CDR1 and CDR2 from the germline V gene are SQVTM and ANQGSEA. The CDR3 is made up of 13 amino acids. In DNA, the CDR3 is TGCAGCGGACAACACCGGGGAGGCACTGAAGCTTTCTTT. Residues: CSGQHRGGTEAFF.

The chain couples TRBV7-9 to TRBJ1-1; 7 bases line up with TRBD1. Germline loops: CDR1 SEHNR, CDR2 FQNEAQ (reference sequence). J was trimmed by 3 bases and V by 3 bases; bases with no gene match: 1. The CDR3 spans 13 residues. CDR3 DNA: TGTGCCAGCAGCTTCACAGGGGACACTGAAGCTTTCTTT. It encodes CASSFTGDTEAFF.

This clone is a singleton in its sample. This rearrangement joins TRBV4-3 to TRBJ1-1, with D uncertain. The CDR3 spans 16 residues. V was clipped by 0 bases and J by 1 base, with 12 bases between them. The germline V gene has CDR1 LGHNA and CDR2 YSLEER. The CDR3 coding sequence is TGCGCCAGCAGCCAAGATATATTGGGGAGGAACACTGAAGCTTTCTTT. Protein product: CASSQDILGRNTEAFF.

The V gene is TRBV19, the J gene TRBJ2-6; D ambiguous. Germline V gene data show CDR1 as LNHDA and CDR2 as SQIVND (reference sequence). The CDR3 runs 18 residues. V was cut by 3 bases and J by 0 bases, with 15 bases left in between. CDR3 in amino acids: CASSIWFSGTSGANVLTF. For the CDR3, the DNA is TGTGCCAGTAGTATTTGGTTTTCGGGTACCTCTGGGGCCAACGTCCTGACTTTC.

The chain uses TRBV6-1 and TRBJ2-1; TRBD2 matches 8 bases. Looked up from germline, CDR1 is MNHNS and CDR2 is SASEGT. V lost 6 bases and J lost 2; bases outside the gene matches: 6. This CDR3 is built from 15 residues. The CDR3 sequence is CASSKPGLAYNEQFF. The CDR3 nucleotides are TGTGCCAGCAGCAAACCGGGACTAGCCTACAATGAGCAGTTCTTC.

The genes are TRBV20-1 and TRBJ2-7, with D tentatively TRBD1 (7 bases). With 6 bases removed from V and 6 bases from J, the gap between germline ends came to 9 bases. CDR1 is DFQATT and CDR2 is SNEGSKA in the germline V gene (reference sequence). This CDR3 comprises 10 residues. CDR3 coding DNA: TGCAGTGCGCAGGGGGGCGAGCAGTACTTC. Amino acids: CSAQGGEQYF.

This chain links TRBV19 with TRBJ2-3, with D maybe TRBD1 (5 bases). Germline V CDR1 and CDR2: LNHDA, SQIVND (reference sequence). The CDR3 runs 17 residues. V was clipped by 5 bases and J by 0 bases, with 18 bases between them. DNA of the CDR3: TGTGCCAGTAGTCCACGCCCGACAGCTACTAGCACAGATACGCAGTATTTT. This translates into CASSPRPTATSTDTQYF.

This chain connects TRBV28 to TRBJ2-7; tentative D call: TRBD1 (6 bases). This CDR3 comprises 14 residues. The ends were cut back, 5 bases at V and 4 bases at J, with 15 bases in the middle. Germline CDR1 and CDR2: MDHEN and SYDVKM. In DNA, the CDR3 is TGTGCCAGCAGTACATCCCGGACAGTTTACGAGCAGTACTTC. Protein sequence: CASSTSRTVYEQYF. Looking up the rest from reference TRBV28 and TRBJ2-7 gives the full variable domain: DVKVTQSSRYLVKRTGEKVFLECVQDMDHENMFWYRQDPGLGLRLIYFSYDVKMKEKGDIPEGYSVSREKKERFSLILESASTNQTSMYLCASSTSRTVYEQYFGPGTRLTVT.

Only one count was recorded for this clone. The rearrangement joins TRBV4-3 to TRBJ2-7; TRBD1 agrees at 7 bases. The CDR3 loop spans 17 amino acids. J was trimmed by 7 bases and V by 0 bases; bases with no gene match: 15. CDR1 LGHNA and CDR2 YSLEER come from the germline V gene. The CDR3 nucleotides read TGCGCCAGCAGCCAAGATCTGGAGACAGGGCCGCTGAAAGAGCAGTACTTC. It specifies CASSQDLETGPLKEQYF.

This clone was picked up one time. J is TRBJ2-7 and V is TRBV4-1; 9 nucleotides match TRBD1. This CDR3 is built from 15 residues. Trimming at V came to 0 bases and at J to 7 bases, leaving 7 bases not matched to a gene. Germline V gives CDR1 MGHRA, CDR2 YSYEKL. In DNA form, the CDR3 reads TGCGCCAGCAGCCAAGAGGCACAGGGGGCTCGGGAGCAGTACTTC. Residues: CASSQEAQGAREQYF.

This sequence joins TRBV13 and TRBJ2-3; perhaps TRBD2 as D (5 bases). Germline values: CDR1 PRHDT, CDR2 FYEKMQ (reference sequence). The CDR3 has 14 amino acids. Trimming stripped 3 bases from V and 2 bases from J, with 9 bases between. Written as DNA, the CDR3 is TGTGCCAGCAGCTTGGAGCGGACCACAGATACGCAGTATTTT. It specifies CASSLERTTDTQYF.

The chain uses TRBV5-1 and TRBJ2-2; 9 bases match TRBD2. Germline V CDR1 and CDR2: SGHRS, YFSETQ. The CDR3 loop spans 15 amino acids. V gave up 4 bases and J gave up 6 bases; unmatched junction bases: 7. CDR3 bases: TGCGCCAGCAGCGAGATAGCGGGAGTCTCCGGGGAGCTGTTTTTT. Its protein is CASSEIAGVSGELFF.

This clone was detected a few times. The J gene is TRBJ2-7, the V gene TRBV7-9; the D gene is possibly TRBD1 (6 bases). Germline values: CDR1 SEHNR, CDR2 FQNEAQ (reference sequence). With 5 bases removed from V and 1 base from J, the gap between germline ends came to 15 bases. The CDR3 totals 15 residues. The CDR3 DNA sequence: TGTGCCAGCAGCCCGGACAGTCAGCGGTCCTACGAGCAGTACTTC. Its protein is CASSPDSQRSYEQYF.

The chain recombines TRBV6-5 with TRBJ2-7; no definite D call. CDR1 is MNHEY, CDR2 SVGAGI, per germline. This CDR3 is built from 15 residues. The V end was cut by 6 bases, the J end by 3 bases, with 18 bases between. The CDR3 reads CASSLGFSAGYEQYF. The CDR3 DNA reads as TGTGCCAGCAGCCTTGGGTTTTCTGCAGGCTACGAGCAGTACTTC.

The gene calls are TRBV18 and TRBJ2-1; no firm D call. The germline gives CDR1 KGHSH, CDR2 LQKENI. The V end lost 0 bases, the J end lost 0 bases, and 6 bases lay between the germline ends. The CDR3 loop spans 15 amino acids. As DNA, the CDR3 is TGTGCCAGCTCACCACCCTCCAGCTCCTACAATGAGCAGTTCTTC. It yields the protein CASSPPSSSYNEQFF.

J is TRBJ2-3 and V is TRBV7-3; 8 nucleotides match TRBD1. Per germline, CDR1 SGHTA and CDR2 FQGTGA. The CDR3 runs to 15 residues. V lost 5 bases and J lost 4; bases outside the gene matches: 8. DNA for the CDR3: TGTGCCAGCAGCCCGACAGGGGCCGGGGCAGATACGCAGTATTTT. Translating gives CASSPTGAGADTQYF.

V is TRBV4-1 and J is TRBJ2-3; TRBD2 aligns across 14 bases. The CDR3 runs to 19 residues. Germline V gene data show CDR1 as MGHRA and CDR2 as YSYEKL. The ends lost 5 bases at V and 1 base at J; junction bases unmatched: 11. CDR3 in DNA: TGCGCCAGCAGCACTATAGTAGGACTAGCGGGGGGCCGCACAGATACGCAGTATTTT. Encoded protein: CASSTIVGLAGGRTDTQYF.

This chain connects TRBV29-1 to TRBJ2-3, with 12 bases identical to TRBD2. Germline trimming cut 2 bases from V and 1 base from J; bases unmatched to any gene: 4. The CDR3 runs 16 residues. The germline V gene has CDR1 SQVTM and CDR2 ANQGSEA. CDR3 protein: CSVERTSGTGTDTQYF. In DNA, the CDR3 is TGCAGCGTTGAAAGGACTAGCGGGACCGGCACAGATACGCAGTATTTT.

This clone showed up just once. The J gene is TRBJ2-1, the V gene TRBV27, with D perhaps matching TRBD1 (10 bases). V was clipped by 3 bases and J by 4 bases, with 22 bases between them. Germline V gene lookup returns CDR1 MNHEY and CDR2 SMNVEV (reference sequence). This CDR3 has 18 amino acids. The CDR3 DNA reads TGTGCCAGCAGTTTCCGGGACAGGGGTCTAGCGGGGTACAATGAGCAGTTCTTC. It translates to CASSFRDRGLAGYNEQFF.

The chain employs TRBV4-1 and TRBJ1-5, with 9 bases that match TRBD1. This CDR3 has 15 residues. V lost 6 bases and J lost 7; bases outside the gene matches: 10. The germline CDR1 and CDR2 sequences are MGHRA and YSYEKL. CDR3 sequence (DNA): TGCGCCAGCAGTCCCCGGGACAGGGAAGGGCAGCCCCAGCATTTT. Translation: CASSPRDREGQPQHF.

This clone was seen once. This chain links TRBV6-1 with TRBJ1-2, with D tentatively TRBD1 (5 bases). V dropped 5 bases and J dropped 1 base, with 11 bases sitting between them. The CDR3 has 14 residues. In germline, CDR1 is MNHNS, CDR2 SASEGT. CDR3 in DNA: TGTGCCAGCAGTCGGGACTCTGATAACTATGGCTACACCTTC. Amino acid sequence: CASSRDSDNYGYTF.

By share of the sample, this clone is medium-sized. The sample carries other DNA sequences with the same CDR3. V and J are TRBV28 and TRBJ1-1, with TRBD1 as a possible D gene (5 bases). Germline CDR1 reads MDHEN; CDR2 reads SYDVKM. Trimming pared 6 bases from V and 1 base from J, leaving 12 bases between. This CDR3 contains 14 residues. The CDR3 loop reads CASRIQGWNTEAFF. In nucleotides, the CDR3 is TGTGCCAGCAGGATCCAGGGCTGGAACACTGAAGCTTTCTTT. Combining the CDR3 with reference TRBV28 and TRBJ1-1 gives the whole variable domain DVKVTQSSRYLVKRTGEKVFLECVQDMDHENMFWYRQDPGLGLRLIYFSYDVKMKEKGDIPEGYSVSREKKERFSLILESASTNQTSMYLCASRIQGWNTEAFFGQGTRLTVV.

The rearrangement joins TRBV28 to TRBJ1-1, with D hard to call. Germline CDR1 and CDR2: MDHEN and SYDVKM. Trimming took off 2 bases at V and 5 bases at J, with 9 bases between the two ends. The CDR3 is 13 amino acids. The CDR3 DNA sequence: TGTGCCAGCAGTTTAAAGGCGAGGACTGAAGCTTTCTTT. As protein: CASSLKARTEAFF.

The rearrangement joins TRBV9 to TRBJ1-1; D unresolved. V gave up 1 base and J gave up 0 bases, with 7 bases separating them. CDR3 size: 14 residues. CDR1 is SGDLS and CDR2 is YYNGEE in the germline V gene. CDR3 residues: CASSVSPVNTEAFF. In DNA, the CDR3 is TGTGCCAGCAGCGTAAGCCCGGTGAACACTGAAGCTTTCTTT.